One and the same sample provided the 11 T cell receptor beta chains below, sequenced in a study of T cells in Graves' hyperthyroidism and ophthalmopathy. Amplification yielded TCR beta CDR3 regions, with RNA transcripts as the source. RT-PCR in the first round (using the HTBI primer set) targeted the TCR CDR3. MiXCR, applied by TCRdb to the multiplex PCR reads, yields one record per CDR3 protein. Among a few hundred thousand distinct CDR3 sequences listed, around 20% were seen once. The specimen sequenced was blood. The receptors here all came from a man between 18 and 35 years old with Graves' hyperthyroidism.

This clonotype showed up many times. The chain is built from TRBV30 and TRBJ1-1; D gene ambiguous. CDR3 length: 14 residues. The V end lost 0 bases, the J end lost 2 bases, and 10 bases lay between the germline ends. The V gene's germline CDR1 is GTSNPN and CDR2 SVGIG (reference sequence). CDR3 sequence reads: CAWSVAGGNTEAFF. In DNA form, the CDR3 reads TGTGCCTGGAGTGTTGCGGGAGGTAACACTGAAGCTTTCTTT.

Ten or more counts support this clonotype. The CDR3 is CASSRVDSGANVLTF. In DNA, the CDR3 is TGTGCCAGCAGTCGGGTCGACTCTGGGGCCAACGTCCTGACTTTC. The chain employs TRBV2 and TRBJ2-6; D unresolved. The CDR3 spans 15 residues. CDR1 SNHLY and CDR2 FYNNEI come from the germline V gene. Deletions cut 5 bases from V and 0 bases from J, with 8 bases between.

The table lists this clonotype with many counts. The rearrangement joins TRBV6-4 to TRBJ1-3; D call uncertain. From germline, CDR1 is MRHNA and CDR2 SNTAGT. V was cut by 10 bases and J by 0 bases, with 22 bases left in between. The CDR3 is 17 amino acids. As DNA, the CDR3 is TGTGCCACTAGGGTCAGTCCAAGGTGGGGCTCTGGAAACACCATATATTTT. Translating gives CATRVSPRWGSGNTIYF.

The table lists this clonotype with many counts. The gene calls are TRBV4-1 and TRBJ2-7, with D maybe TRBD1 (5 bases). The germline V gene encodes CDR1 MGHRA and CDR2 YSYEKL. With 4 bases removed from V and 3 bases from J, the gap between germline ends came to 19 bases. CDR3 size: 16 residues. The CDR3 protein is CASSPLGQSLYYEQYF. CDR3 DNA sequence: TGCGCCAGCAGCCCCCTGGGGCAGTCGCTCTACTACGAGCAGTACTTC.

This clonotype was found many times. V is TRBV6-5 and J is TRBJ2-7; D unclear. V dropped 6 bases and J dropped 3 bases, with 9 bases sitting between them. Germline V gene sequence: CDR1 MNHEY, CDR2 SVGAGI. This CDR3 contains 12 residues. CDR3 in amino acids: CASSYGHYEQYF. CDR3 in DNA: TGTGCCAGCAGCTACGGGCACTACGAGCAGTACTTC.

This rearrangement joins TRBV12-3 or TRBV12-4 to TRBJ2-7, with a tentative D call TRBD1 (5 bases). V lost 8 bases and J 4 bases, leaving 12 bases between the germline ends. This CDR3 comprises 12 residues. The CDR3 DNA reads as TGTGCCAGCGGAGACGACAGATACGAGCAGTACTTC. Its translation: CASGDDRYEQYF.

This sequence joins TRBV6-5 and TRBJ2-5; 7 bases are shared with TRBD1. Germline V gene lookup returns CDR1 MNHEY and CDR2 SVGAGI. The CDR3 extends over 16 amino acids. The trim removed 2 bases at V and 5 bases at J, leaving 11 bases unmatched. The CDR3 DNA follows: TGTGCCAGCAGTTACCTAGGGGGCGCGAGGTCGGAGACCCAGTACTTC. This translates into CASSYLGGARSETQYF.

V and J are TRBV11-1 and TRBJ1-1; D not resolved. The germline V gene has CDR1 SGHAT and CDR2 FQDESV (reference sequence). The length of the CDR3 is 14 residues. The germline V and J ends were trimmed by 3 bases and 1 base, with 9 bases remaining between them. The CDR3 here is CASSFLTENTEAFF. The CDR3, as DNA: TGTGCCAGCAGCTTCCTGACGGAGAACACTGAAGCTTTCTTT.

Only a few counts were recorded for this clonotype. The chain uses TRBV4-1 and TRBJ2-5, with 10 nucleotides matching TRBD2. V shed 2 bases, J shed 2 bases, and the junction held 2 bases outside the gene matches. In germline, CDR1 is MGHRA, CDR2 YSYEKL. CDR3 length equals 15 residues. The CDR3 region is CASSQPGLAQETQYF. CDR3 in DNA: TGCGCCAGCAGCCAACCGGGACTAGCGCAAGAGACCCAGTACTTC.

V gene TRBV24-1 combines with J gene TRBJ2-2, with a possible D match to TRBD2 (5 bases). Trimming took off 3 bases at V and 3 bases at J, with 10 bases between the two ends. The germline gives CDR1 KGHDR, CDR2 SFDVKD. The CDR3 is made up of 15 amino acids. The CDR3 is CATSDQRADTGELFF. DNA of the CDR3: TGTGCCACCAGTGATCAGAGGGCCGACACCGGGGAGCTGTTTTTT.

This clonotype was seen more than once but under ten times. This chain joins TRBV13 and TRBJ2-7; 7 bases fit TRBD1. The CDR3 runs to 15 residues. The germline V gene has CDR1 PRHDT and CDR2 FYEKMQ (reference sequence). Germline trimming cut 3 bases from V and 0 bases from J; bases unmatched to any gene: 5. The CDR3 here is CASSFQGESSYEQYF. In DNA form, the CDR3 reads TGTGCCAGCAGCTTTCAGGGGGAGAGCTCCTACGAGCAGTACTTC.